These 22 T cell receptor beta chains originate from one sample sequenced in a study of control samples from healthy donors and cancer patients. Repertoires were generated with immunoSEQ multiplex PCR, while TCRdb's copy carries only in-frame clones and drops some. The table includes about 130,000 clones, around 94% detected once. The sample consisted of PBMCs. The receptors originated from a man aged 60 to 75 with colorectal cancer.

The CDR3 sequence is CASSWNQGGNEQFF. CDR3 nucleotide sequence: TGTGCCAGCAGCTGGAATCAGGGGGGCAATGAGCAGTTCTTC. This chain uses TRBV7-2 with TRBJ2-1, with a weak D call TRBD1 (7 bases). V was trimmed by 4 bases and J by 6 bases, leaving 13 bases between them. The CDR3 has 14 residues. Germline CDR1 and CDR2: SGHTA and FQGNSA.

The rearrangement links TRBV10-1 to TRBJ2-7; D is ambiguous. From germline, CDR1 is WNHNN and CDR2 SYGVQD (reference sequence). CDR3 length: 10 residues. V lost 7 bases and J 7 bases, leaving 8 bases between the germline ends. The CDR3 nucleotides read TGCGCCAGCACAACTAAAGAGCAGTACTTC. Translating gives CASTTKEQYF.

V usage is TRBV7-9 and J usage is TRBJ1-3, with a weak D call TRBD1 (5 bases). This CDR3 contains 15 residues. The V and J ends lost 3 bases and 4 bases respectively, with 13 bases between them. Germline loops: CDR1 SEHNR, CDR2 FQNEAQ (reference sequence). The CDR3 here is CASSFHRSGGNTIYF. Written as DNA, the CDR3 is TGTGCCAGCAGCTTCCACAGGTCCGGAGGAAACACCATATATTTT. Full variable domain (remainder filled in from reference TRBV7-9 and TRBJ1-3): DTGVSQNPRHKITKRGQNVTFRCDPISEHNRLYWYRQTLGQGPEFLTYFQNEAQLEKSRLLSDRFSAERPKGSFSTLEIQRTEQGDSAMYLCASSFHRSGGNTIYFGEGSWLTVV.

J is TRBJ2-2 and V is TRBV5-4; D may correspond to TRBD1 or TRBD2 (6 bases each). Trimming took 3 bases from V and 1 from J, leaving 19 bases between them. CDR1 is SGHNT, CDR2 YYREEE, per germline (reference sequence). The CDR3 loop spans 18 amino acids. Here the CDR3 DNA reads TGTGCCAGCAGCTCCCCTCTCGGGGGCCCGGGGAACACCGGGGAGCTGTTTTTT. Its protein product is CASSSPLGGPGNTGELFF.

The CDR3 protein is CASSPPGTATNEKLFF. In DNA form, the CDR3 reads TGTGCCAGCAGTCCGCCCGGGACAGCAACTAATGAAAAACTGTTTTTT. This chain links TRBV28 with TRBJ1-4; 7 nucleotides line up with TRBD1. Germline V gives CDR1 MDHEN, CDR2 SYDVKM. With V trimmed by 5 bases and J by 0 bases, 6 bases remained unmatched. This CDR3 has 16 residues.

The CDR3 loop is CATSDFGTGGGYTF. The CDR3 DNA reads TGTGCCACCAGTGATTTCGGGACAGGGGGTGGCTACACCTTC. This sequence joins TRBV24-1 and TRBJ1-2; TRBD1 matches 11 bases. V gave up 1 base and J gave up 7 bases; unmatched junction bases: 1. Germline loops: CDR1 KGHDR, CDR2 SFDVKD. This CDR3 is 14 amino acids long.

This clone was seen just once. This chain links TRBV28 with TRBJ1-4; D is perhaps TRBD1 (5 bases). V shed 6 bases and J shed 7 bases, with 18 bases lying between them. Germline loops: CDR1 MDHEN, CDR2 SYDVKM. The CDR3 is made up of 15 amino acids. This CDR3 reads CASSYHGGRSEKLFF. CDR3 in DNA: TGTGCCAGCAGCTACCACGGGGGTAGATCTGAAAAACTGTTTTTT.

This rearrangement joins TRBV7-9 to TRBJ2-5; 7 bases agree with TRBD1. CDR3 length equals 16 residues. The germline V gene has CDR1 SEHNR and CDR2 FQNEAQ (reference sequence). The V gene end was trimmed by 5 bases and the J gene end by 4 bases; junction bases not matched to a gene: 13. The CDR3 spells CASSPPGRQGIETQYF. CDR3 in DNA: TGTGCCAGCAGCCCGCCTGGAAGACAGGGTATAGAGACCCAGTACTTC.

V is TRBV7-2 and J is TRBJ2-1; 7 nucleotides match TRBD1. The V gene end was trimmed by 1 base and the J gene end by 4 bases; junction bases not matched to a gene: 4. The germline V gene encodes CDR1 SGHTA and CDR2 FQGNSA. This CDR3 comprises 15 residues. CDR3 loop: CASSLVGTEYNEQFF. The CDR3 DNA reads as TGTGCCAGCAGCTTAGTCGGGACAGAATACAATGAGCAGTTCTTC.

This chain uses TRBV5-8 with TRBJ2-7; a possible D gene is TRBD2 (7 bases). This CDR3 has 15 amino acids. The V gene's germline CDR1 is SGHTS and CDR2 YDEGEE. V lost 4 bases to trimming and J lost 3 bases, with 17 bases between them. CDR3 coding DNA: TGTGCCAGCAGCGTAAGGGGGGGACGGGACTACGAGCAGTACTTC. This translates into CASSVRGGRDYEQYF.

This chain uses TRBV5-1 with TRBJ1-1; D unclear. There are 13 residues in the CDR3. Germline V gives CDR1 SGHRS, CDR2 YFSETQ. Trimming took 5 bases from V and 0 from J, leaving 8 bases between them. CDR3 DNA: TGCGCCAGCAGGCTGACCCTGAACACTGAAGCTTTCTTT. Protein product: CASRLTLNTEAFF.

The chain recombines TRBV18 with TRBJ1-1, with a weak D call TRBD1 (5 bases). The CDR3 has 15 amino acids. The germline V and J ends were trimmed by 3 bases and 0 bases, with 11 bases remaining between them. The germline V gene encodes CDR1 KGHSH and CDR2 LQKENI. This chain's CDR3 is CASSPRQRMNTEAFF. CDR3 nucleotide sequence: TGTGCCAGCTCACCCAGACAGAGGATGAACACTGAAGCTTTCTTT.

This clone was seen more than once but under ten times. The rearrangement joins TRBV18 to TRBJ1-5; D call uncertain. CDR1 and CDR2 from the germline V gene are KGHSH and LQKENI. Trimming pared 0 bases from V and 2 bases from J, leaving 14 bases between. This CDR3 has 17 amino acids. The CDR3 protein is CASSPPNSGSGNQPQHF. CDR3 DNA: TGTGCCAGCTCACCACCGAATTCGGGCTCCGGCAATCAGCCCCAGCATTTT.

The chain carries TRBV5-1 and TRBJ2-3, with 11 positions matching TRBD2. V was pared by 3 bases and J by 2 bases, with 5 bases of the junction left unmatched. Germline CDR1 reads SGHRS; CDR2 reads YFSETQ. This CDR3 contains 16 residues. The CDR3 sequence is CASSSATSGVTDTQYF. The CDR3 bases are TGCGCCAGCAGCTCTGCGACTAGCGGGGTCACAGATACGCAGTATTTT.

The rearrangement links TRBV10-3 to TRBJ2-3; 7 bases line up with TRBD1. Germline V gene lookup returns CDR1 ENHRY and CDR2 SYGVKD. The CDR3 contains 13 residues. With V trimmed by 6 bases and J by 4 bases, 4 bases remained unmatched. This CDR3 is CAISTRGSDTQYF. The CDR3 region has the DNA TGTGCCATCAGCACCAGGGGGTCAGATACGCAGTATTTT.

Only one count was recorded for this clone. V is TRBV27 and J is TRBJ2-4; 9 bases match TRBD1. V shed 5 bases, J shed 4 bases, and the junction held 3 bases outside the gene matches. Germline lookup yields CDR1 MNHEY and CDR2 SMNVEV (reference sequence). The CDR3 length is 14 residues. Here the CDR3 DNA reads TGTGCCAGCAGTGTAGGGACAGGGAAAAACATTCAGTACTTC. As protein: CASSVGTGKNIQYF.

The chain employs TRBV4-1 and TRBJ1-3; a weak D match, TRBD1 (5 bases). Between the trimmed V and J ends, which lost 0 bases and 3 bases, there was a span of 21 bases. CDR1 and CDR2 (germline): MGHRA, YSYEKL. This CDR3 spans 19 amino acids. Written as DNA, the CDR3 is TGCGCCAGCAGCCAAGAAGCAGGGAAAGGGCTTAGGGGTGGAAACACCATATATTTT. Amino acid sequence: CASSQEAGKGLRGGNTIYF.

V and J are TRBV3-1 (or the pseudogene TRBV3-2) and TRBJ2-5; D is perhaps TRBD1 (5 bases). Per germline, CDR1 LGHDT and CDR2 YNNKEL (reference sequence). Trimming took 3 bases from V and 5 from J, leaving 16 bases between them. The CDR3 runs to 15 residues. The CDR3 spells CASSQMDTSGETQYF. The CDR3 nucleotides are TGTGCCAGCAGCCAGATGGACACCTCCGGGGAGACCCAGTACTTC.

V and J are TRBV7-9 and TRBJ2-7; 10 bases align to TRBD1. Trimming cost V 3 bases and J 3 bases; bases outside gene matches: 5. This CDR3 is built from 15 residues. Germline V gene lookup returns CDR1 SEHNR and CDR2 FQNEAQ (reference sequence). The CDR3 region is CASSFFGTGDYEQYF. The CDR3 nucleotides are TGTGCCAGCAGCTTCTTCGGGACAGGGGACTACGAGCAGTACTTC.

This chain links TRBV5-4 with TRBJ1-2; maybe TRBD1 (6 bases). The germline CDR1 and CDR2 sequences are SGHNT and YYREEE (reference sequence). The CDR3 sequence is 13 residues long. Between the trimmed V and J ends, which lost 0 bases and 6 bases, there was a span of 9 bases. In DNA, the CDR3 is TGTGCCAGCAGCTTGGAGGGGGAAGATGGCTACACCTTC. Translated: CASSLEGEDGYTF. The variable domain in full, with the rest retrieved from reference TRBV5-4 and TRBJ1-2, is ETGVTQSPTHLIKTRGQQVTLRCSSQSGHNTVSWYQQALGQGPQFIFQYYREEENGRGNFPPRFSGLQFPNYSSELNVNALELDDSALYLCASSLEGEDGYTFGSGTRLTVV.

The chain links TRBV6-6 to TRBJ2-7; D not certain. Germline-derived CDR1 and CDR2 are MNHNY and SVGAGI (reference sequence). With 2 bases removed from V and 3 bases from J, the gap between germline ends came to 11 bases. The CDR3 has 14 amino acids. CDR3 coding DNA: TGTGCCAGCAGTTACAACGCCGCGAGCTACGAGCAGTACTTC. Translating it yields CASSYNAASYEQYF.

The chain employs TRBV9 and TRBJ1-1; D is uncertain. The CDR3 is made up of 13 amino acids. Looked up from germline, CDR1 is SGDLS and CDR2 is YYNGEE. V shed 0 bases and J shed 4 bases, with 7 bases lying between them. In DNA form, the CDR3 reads TGTGCCAGCAGCGTAGTACCGGGCACTGAAGCTTTCTTT. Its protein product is CASSVVPGTEAFF.